These 25 T cell receptor beta chains were sequenced from one sample in a study of blood T cell repertoires in COVID-19. Profiled with immunoSEQ multiplex PCR; TCRdb holds only in-frame clones, not every one. The table has 300,000 to 450,000 clones, 70% to 85% seen once; the top ten hold more than 1%. The sequenced sample was peripheral blood. These receptors were taken from a human donor with acute or convalescent COVID-19. The donor label of this sample is uncertain.

V is TRBV6-5 and J is TRBJ1-3; 8 nucleotides match TRBD1. Trimming cost V 7 bases and J 0 bases; bases outside gene matches: 5. This CDR3 spans 15 amino acids. Germline assignment: CDR1 MNHEY and CDR2 SVGAGI. In nucleotides, the CDR3 is TGTGCCAGCACCGAGGACAGGGCCTCTGGAAACACCATATATTTT. Its translation is CASTEDRASGNTIYF.

J is TRBJ1-2 and V is TRBV6-5, with 7 bases matching TRBD1. Germline CDR1 MNHEY, CDR2 SVGAGI. The junction had 12 bases not matched to a gene; V was cut back by 5 bases and J by 6 bases. This CDR3 is 15 amino acids long. CDR3 in amino acids: CASSPHRDSPDGYTF. CDR3 nucleotide sequence: TGTGCCAGCAGTCCCCACCGGGACAGCCCGGATGGCTACACCTTC.

This clone was seen a single time. This chain connects TRBV2 to TRBJ2-7; D uncertain. The CDR3 contains 13 residues. Trimming cost V 7 bases and J 3 bases, with 13 bases left between them. Germline V lookup: CDR1 SNHLY, CDR2 FYNNEI. CDR3 protein: CASTAVPIYEQYF. CDR3 sequence (DNA): TGTGCCAGCACCGCGGTTCCGATCTACGAGCAGTACTTC.

This chain's CDR3 is CASRSGTDLNYGYTF. Here the CDR3 DNA reads TGTGCCAGCAGGTCCGGGACAGACCTTAACTATGGCTACACCTTC. The V call is TRBV5-6, the J call TRBJ1-2; 7 bases map to TRBD1. The CDR3 is 15 residues long. CDR1 and CDR2 from the germline V gene are SGHDT and YYEEEE. The V and J ends lost 5 bases and 1 base, in that order; junction bases with no gene match: 8. Looking up the rest from reference TRBV5-6 and TRBJ1-2 gives the full variable domain: DAGVTQSPTHLIKTRGQQVTLRCSPKSGHDTVSWYQQALGQGPQFIFQYYEEEERQRGNFPDRFSGHQFPNYSSELNVNALLLGDSALYLCASRSGTDLNYGYTFGSGTRLTVV.

The chain employs TRBV27 and TRBJ1-2, with D maybe TRBD1 (5 bases). This CDR3 comprises 17 residues. Trimming pared 5 bases from V and 3 bases from J, leaving 22 bases between. CDR1 is MNHEY, CDR2 SMNVEV, per germline (reference sequence). In nucleotides, the CDR3 is TGTGCCAGCAGTCCCCAGCCGGCGTATGGGGCCTACTATGGCTACACCTTC. The encoded protein is CASSPQPAYGAYYGYTF.

This chain links TRBV7-9 with TRBJ2-1, with 7 positions matching TRBD2. The CDR3 runs to 16 residues. The trim removed 5 bases at V and 9 bases at J, leaving 16 bases unmatched. Looked up from germline, CDR1 is SEHNR and CDR2 is FQNEAQ (reference sequence). The CDR3 nucleotides are TGTGCCAGCAGCCCCCAGACCCGACTAGCTGGTCGTGAGCAGTTCTTC. Translating gives CASSPQTRLAGREQFF.

V and J are TRBV6-6 and TRBJ1-3; TRBD1 is a possible D gene (6 bases). The CDR3 is made up of 13 amino acids. Germline assignment: CDR1 MNHNY and CDR2 SVGAGI (reference sequence). Trimming left V 3 bases short and J 4 bases short, with 7 bases between. CDR3 coding DNA: TGTGCCAGCAGTTATACAGGGGGAAACACCATATATTTT. It specifies CASSYTGGNTIYF.

The rearrangement joins TRBV28 to TRBJ1-2; a possible D gene is TRBD1 (5 bases). Trimming took 6 bases from V and 2 from J, leaving 10 bases between them. CDR1 is MDHEN and CDR2 is SYDVKM in the germline V gene. CDR3 length: 13 residues. The CDR3 region is CASRSEGNYGYTF. The CDR3 DNA follows: TGTGCCAGCAGATCGGAGGGGAACTATGGCTACACCTTC.

The chain joins TRBV3-1 (or the pseudogene TRBV3-2) to TRBJ1-6; TRBD1 matches at 10 bases. V trimming: 4 bases; J trimming: 5 bases; junction bases outside the gene matches: 5. The CDR3 consists of 16 residues. Germline CDR1 reads LGHDT; CDR2 reads YNNKEL (reference sequence). The CDR3 reads CASSRYGQGDNSPLHF. CDR3 DNA sequence: TGTGCCAGCAGCCGTTACGGACAGGGGGATAATTCACCCCTCCACTTT.

The chain has TRBV5-1 and TRBJ2-2, with D unresolved. The CDR3 sequence is 15 residues long. CDR1 SGHRS and CDR2 YFSETQ come from the germline V gene. Between the trimmed V and J ends, which lost 0 bases and 4 bases, there was a span of 10 bases. The CDR3 protein is CASSLDGFLTGELFF. DNA for the CDR3: TGCGCCAGCAGCTTGGATGGCTTTCTCACCGGGGAGCTGTTTTTT.

The CDR3 is CASRYQDRRGTEAFF. As DNA, the CDR3 is TGTGCCAGCAGATACCAGGACAGACGAGGAACTGAAGCTTTCTTT. The chain links TRBV28 to TRBJ1-1; tentative D call: TRBD1 (6 bases). This CDR3 is 15 amino acids long. Germline V CDR1 and CDR2: MDHEN, SYDVKM. The ends were cut back, 6 bases at V and 5 bases at J, with 19 bases in the middle.

The chain employs TRBV2 and TRBJ2-1, with D possibly matching TRBD2 (6 bases). Germline lookup yields CDR1 SNHLY and CDR2 FYNNEI. The CDR3 covers 15 residues. V lost 7 bases and J lost 3, with 16 bases in between. CDR3 residues: CASKGRTDDYNEQFF. Written as DNA, the CDR3 is TGTGCCAGCAAGGGGAGGACCGATGACTACAATGAGCAGTTCTTC.

The genes are TRBV5-1 and TRBJ1-1; D remains unclear. The germline V gene has CDR1 SGHRS and CDR2 YFSETQ. V gave up 0 bases and J gave up 1 base, with 10 bases separating them. This CDR3 region has 15 residues. In DNA form, the CDR3 reads TGCGCCAGCAGCTTGGTGGATCGGGAGAACACTGAAGCTTTCTTT. The encoded protein is CASSLVDRENTEAFF.

The rearrangement links TRBV19 to TRBJ1-4; 8 nucleotides line up with TRBD1. V shed 6 bases, J shed 3 bases, and the junction held 3 bases outside the gene matches. Germline CDR1 LNHDA, CDR2 SQIVND (reference sequence). The CDR3 is 14 amino acids. The chain's CDR3 is CASSRTGPNEKLFF. The CDR3 DNA follows: TGTGCCAGTAGCCGGACAGGGCCTAATGAAAAACTGTTTTTT.

The V call is TRBV5-5, the J call TRBJ1-6; D possibly corresponds to TRBD1 (6 bases). This CDR3 has 13 residues. V dropped 4 bases and J dropped 6 bases, with 8 bases sitting between them. The germline V gene has CDR1 SGHKS and CDR2 YYEKEE (reference sequence). The CDR3 loop reads CASSRGGNSPLHF. The CDR3 DNA sequence: TGTGCCAGCAGCCGAGGGGGTAATTCACCCCTCCACTTT.

The chain employs TRBV30 and TRBJ1-2; a possible D gene is TRBD1 (5 bases). Looked up from germline, CDR1 is GTSNPN and CDR2 is SVGIG (reference sequence). The V and J ends lost 0 bases and 8 bases respectively, with 19 bases between them. The length of the CDR3 is 15 residues. The CDR3 DNA is TGTGCCTGGAGTGTACCGTCCTGGCCGGGGGAGGGCTACACCTTC. Amino acids: CAWSVPSWPGEGYTF.

This chain connects TRBV5-6 to TRBJ2-1, with 9 bases fitting TRBD1. The V segment lost 3 bases and the J segment 5 bases; nucleotides outside the gene matches: 6. This CDR3 contains 15 residues. In germline, CDR1 is SGHDT, CDR2 YYEEEE. This chain's CDR3 is CASSYRGTGNNEQFF. The CDR3 DNA follows: TGTGCCAGCAGCTATCGGGGGACAGGGAACAATGAGCAGTTCTTC.

The chain links TRBV7-9 to TRBJ1-1; no definite D call. V lost 1 base and J 4 bases, leaving 10 bases between the germline ends. The CDR3 extends over 14 amino acids. In germline, CDR1 is SEHNR, CDR2 FQNEAQ (reference sequence). CDR3 DNA sequence: TGTGCCAGCAGCTTAGAATTGCCTACCACTGAAGCTTTCTTT. Translated, it gives CASSLELPTTEAFF. Using reference TRBV7-9 and TRBJ1-1 for the parts outside the CDR3, the full variable domain is DTGVSQNPRHKITKRGQNVTFRCDPISEHNRLYWYRQTLGQGPEFLTYFQNEAQLEKSRLLSDRFSAERPKGSFSTLEIQRTEQGDSAMYLCASSLELPTTEAFFGQGTRLTVV.

The rearrangement joins TRBV7-9 to TRBJ2-3, with D possibly being TRBD2 (5 bases). Germline V gene lookup returns CDR1 SEHNR and CDR2 FQNEAQ (reference sequence). The CDR3 extends over 14 amino acids. Trimming shortened V by 5 bases and J by 1 base, and 10 bases separated the two germline ends. The CDR3: CASSLHGGTDTQYF. Here the CDR3 DNA reads TGTGCCAGCAGCCTACACGGGGGCACAGATACGCAGTATTTT.

This rearrangement joins TRBV18 to TRBJ2-1, with D hard to call. The germline V gene has CDR1 KGHSH and CDR2 LQKENI. V dropped 1 base and J dropped 7 bases, with 14 bases sitting between them. The CDR3 sequence is 15 residues long. The CDR3 loop is CASSPRSPGSNEQFF. As DNA, the CDR3 is TGTGCCAGCTCACCACGGTCCCCCGGTTCGAATGAGCAGTTCTTC. The whole variable domain, remainder taken from reference TRBV18 and TRBJ2-1, is NAGVMQNPRHLVRRRGQEARLRCSPMKGHSHVYWYRQLPEEGLKFMVYLQKENIIDESGMPKERFSAEFPKEGPSILRIQQVVRGDSAAYFCASSPRSPGSNEQFFGPGTRLTVL.

This chain links TRBV19 with TRBJ2-1; perhaps TRBD1 as D (6 bases). Germline V lookup: CDR1 LNHDA, CDR2 SQIVND (reference sequence). The germline V and J ends were trimmed by 4 bases and 7 bases, with 11 bases remaining between them. CDR3 size: 13 residues. The DNA of the CDR3 is TGTGCCAGTAGTACGAGACAGGAAAATGAGCAGTTCTTC. Its translation: CASSTRQENEQFF.

V usage is TRBV3-1 (or the pseudogene TRBV3-2) and J usage is TRBJ2-7; TRBD2 aligns across 10 bases. Germline CDR1 LGHDT, CDR2 YNNKEL (reference sequence). CDR3 length: 16 residues. Trimming removed 1 base from V and 5 bases from J; junction bases left unmatched: 8. The CDR3 protein is CASSQVPLAGVHEQYF. The CDR3 region has the DNA TGTGCCAGCAGCCAAGTTCCGCTAGCGGGAGTCCACGAGCAGTACTTC.

The CDR3 spells CASSMSRYTYEQYF. The DNA for the CDR3 is TGTGCCAGTAGTATGAGCCGATATACCTACGAGCAGTACTTC. The chain has TRBV19 and TRBJ2-7; D gene ambiguous. Trimming left V 3 bases short and J 2 bases short, with 11 bases between. The CDR3 is 14 amino acids. Looked up from germline, CDR1 is LNHDA and CDR2 is SQIVND (reference sequence).

V is TRBV11-2 and J is TRBJ2-4, with D uncertain. This CDR3 has 16 residues. V was trimmed by 0 bases and J by 0 bases, leaving 9 bases between them. Germline V CDR1 and CDR2: SGHAT, FQNNGV. CDR3 loop: CASSLESISAKNIQYF. The DNA for the CDR3 is TGTGCCAGCAGCTTAGAGAGTATTTCAGCCAAAAACATTCAGTACTTC.

The chain carries TRBV6-5 and TRBJ2-3; D unclear. This CDR3 has 12 amino acids. The V gene's germline CDR1 is MNHEY and CDR2 SVGAGI. Trimming removed 10 bases from V and 6 bases from J, with 14 bases in between. CDR3 bases: TGTGCCATTTCCCCCTACGCCGATACGCAGTATTTT. It specifies CAISPYADTQYF.